Described below is a single T cell receptor beta chain sequence and its context. Time point given: pre-sensitization, week 0. The treatment is: therapeutic diphenylcyclopropenone sensitization with weekly scalp DPC. TCRdb re-called the RACE reads with MiXCR, one entry per CDR3 protein. The repertoire holds 350,000 to 450,000 distinct CDR3 sequences, with 5.1% as singletons. The data were taken from a study of human T cells and chemical hapten exposure. The sample here was whole blood, taken in connection with sensitization to the hapten diphenylcyclopropenone (DPC). This TCR derives from a woman between 50 and 59 years old with alopecia areata. Some clones in this sample may be carry-over from other donors' samples.

This CDR3 reads CASSVAFTDTQYF. The CDR3 bases are TGTGCCAGCAGCGTGGCGTTTACAGATACGCAGTATTTT. The rearrangement joins TRBV9 to TRBJ2-3; no definite D call. Germline V lookup: CDR1 SGDLS, CDR2 YYNGEE. The V gene lost 2 bases and the J gene lost 3 bases, with 7 bases spanning the gap. The CDR3 runs to 13 residues.